A single T cell receptor beta chain is shown here with its context. Its specificity is unknown. These data are taken from a study of cytomegalovirus exposure and HLA in healthy donors. Overall study: Ancestry clustering placed around 81% of approximately 420 genotyped donors in the Caucasian-associated cluster. General study results and limits: When analyzed later, a missense DCLRE1C variant was found to be linked to TCR beta V- and J-gene trimming. The productive fraction for most TCR beta V segments was about 87% or about 30% in an earlier analysis.

In the PCR, 60 Vbeta and 13 Jbeta primers were used. Profiling relied on immunoSEQ multiplex PCR, and the TCRdb table lists in-frame clones only, not all of them. The sample includes approximately 100,000 clones, 85% of them seen just once. The sample consisted of PBMCs. The receptor's source is a man between 35 and 55 years old in good health and CMV-seropositive.

CDR3 sequence (DNA): TGTGCCAGCAGCGTAGCGGGACAGGGGTGGGACGAGCAGTACTTC. Its translation is CASSVAGQGWDEQYF. The chain recombines TRBV9 with TRBJ2-7, with 10 bases identical to TRBD1. This CDR3 is built from 15 residues. V lost 0 bases and J lost 5; bases outside the gene matches: 5. Germline lookup yields CDR1 SGDLS and CDR2 YYNGEE.